This T cell receptor beta chain was sequenced in a study of CD8 T cells in Susac syndrome. Random-hexamer reverse transcription was applied to about 0.45 to 1 ug RNA. Coverage of TCR beta CDR3 amplification by immunoSEQ multiplex PCR extended to 54 Vbeta and 13 Jbeta. TCRdb fed the immunoSEQ multiplex PCR reads into MiXCR, producing one record per CDR3 protein. This sample carries some 100,000 distinct CDR3 sequences, approximately 96% of them seen once, and the ten largest clones take just over 0.095%. Germline V lookup: CDR1 SQVTM, CDR2 ANQGSEA. The V gene end was trimmed by 7 bases and the J gene end by 8 bases; junction bases not matched to a gene: 16. This CDR3 is built from 15 residues. Sequencing of TCR beta covered CD8+ and CD4+ T cells obtained from blood. While CD8+ and CD4+ T cells were isolated negatively, TEMRA cells were enriched by FACS. To note about this clonotype: Its antigen is undetermined.

The study's findings and limits: The study conceded that its TCR sequencing and HLA analysis involved relatively few individuals.

The rearrangement joins TRBV29-1 to TRBJ1-4; 7 positions match TRBD1. This TCR derives from a human donor in good health. The sample taken for sequencing was CD4+ T cells from PBMCs. The CDR3 sequence is CSATILTGVGEKLFF. The CDR3, as DNA: TGCAGCGCAACCATTTTAACAGGGGTTGGGGAAAAACTGTTTTTT.